These T cell receptor beta chains were read from a single sample in a study of brain T cells in children with intractable seizures. Using immunoSEQ multiplex PCR, the repertoire was profiled, and TCRdb retains in-frame clones only, with some absent. In the table there are under 150,000 clones, 94% of which are singletons. The starting material was peripheral blood, obtained at surgery. The origin of the receptors is a boy in the first two years of life with hemimegalencephaly and intractable seizures. CDR3s leave out the opening cysteine and the closing phenylalanine or tryptophan. The order of the fields is V gene, J gene, CDR3 protein.

>TRBV29-1|TRBJ2-7
SVNCYEQY
>TRBV20-1|TRBJ1-1
SASLGANTEAF
>TRBV7-9|TRBJ1-6
ASSERGAADNSPLH
>TRBV7-3|TRBJ1-3
ASSLFQGNSSGNTIY
>TRBV6-5|TRBJ2-7
ASSYRQPGEQY
>TRBV18|TRBJ2-7
ASSPEGRPYEQY
>TRBV19|TRBJ2-1
ASSFNPIGNEQF
>TRBV27|TRBJ2-3
ASSRAGVHTQY
>TRBV28|TRBJ1-1
ASSTTGLSTEAF
>TRBV6-2/TRBV6-3|TRBJ2-1
ASSARGRAQFRTSNEQF
>TRBV19|TRBJ2-7
ASSRTSGSFEQY
>TRBV5-4|TRBJ1-1
ASSFSRGGTEAF
>TRBV27|TRBJ1-2
ASSPPGSNYGYT
>TRBV19|TRBJ2-7
ASSIGQVRGGEQY
>TRBV28|TRBJ1-1
ASSFGGAEAF
>TRBV28|TRBJ2-5
ASTSNFLAGVGETQY
>TRBV4-1|TRBJ2-7
ASSQEGPGQGEQY
>TRBV18|TRBJ2-6
ASSRKGSGANVLT
>TRBV5-4|TRBJ1-3
ASSLQGVFSGNTIY
>TRBV5-1|TRBJ2-1
ASSLALLGQDQF
>TRBV28|TRBJ1-2
ASSNLAGPYGYT
>TRBV7-8|TRBJ1-4
ASSRLDTATNEKLF
>TRBV13|TRBJ1-4
ASSLRTNEKLF
>TRBV5-1|TRBJ2-3
ASSLRQGNPDTQY
>TRBV18|TRBJ2-1
ASFRLALYNEQF
>TRBV7-3|TRBJ2-3
ASSRLAGGADTQY
>TRBV4-3|TRBJ2-7
ASSQKDRGPLDEQY
>TRBV6-5|TRBJ2-7
ASSYSRAYEQY
>TRBV14|TRBJ1-5
ASSQEGRGVGNQPQH
>TRBV5-1|TRBJ2-2
ASSSSGTGLTGELF
>TRBV30|TRBJ1-4
AWKGQGATNEKLF
>TRBV7-2|TRBJ1-4
ASSLVDGEKLF